This TCR beta chain came from a study of OX40 agonist ivuxolimab in advanced cancers. At the level of the study: Three patients responded partially, comprising one with hepatocellular carcinoma and two with cutaneous melanoma.

The method was immunoSEQ multiplex PCR; TCRdb's version includes in-frame clones alone and lacks a portion of them. The sample holds about 80,000 clones, 94% seen once. V lost 4 bases, J lost 1 base, and 0 bases lay in between. Germline V gene lookup returns CDR1 SGDLS and CDR2 YYNGEE. The CDR3 length is 12 residues. The J gene is TRBJ2-6, the V gene TRBV9; no definite D call. The sample in question was CD4+ or CD8+ T cells sorted from blood, obtained in a trial of the OX40 agonist ivuxolimab. This clonotype was obtained from an adult with an advanced solid tumor such as melanoma, head and neck, liver or kidney cancer. CDR3 sequence reads: CASSSGANVLTF. The CDR3 DNA sequence: TGTGCCAGCAGCTCTGGGGCCAACGTCCTGACTTTC.